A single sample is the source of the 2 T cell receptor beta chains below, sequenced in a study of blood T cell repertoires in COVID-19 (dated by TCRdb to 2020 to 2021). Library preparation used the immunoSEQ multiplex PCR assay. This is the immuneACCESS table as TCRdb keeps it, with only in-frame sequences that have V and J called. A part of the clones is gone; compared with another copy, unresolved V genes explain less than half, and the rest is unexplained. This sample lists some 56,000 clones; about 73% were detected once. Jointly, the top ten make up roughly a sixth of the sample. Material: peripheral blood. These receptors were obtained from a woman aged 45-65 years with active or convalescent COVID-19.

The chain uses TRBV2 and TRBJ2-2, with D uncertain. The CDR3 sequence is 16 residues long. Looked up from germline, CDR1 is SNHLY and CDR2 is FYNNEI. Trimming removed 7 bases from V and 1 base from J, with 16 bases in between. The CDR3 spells CASNQWADMNTGELFF. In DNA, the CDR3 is TGTGCCAGCAACCAATGGGCAGATATGAACACCGGGGAGCTGTTTTTT. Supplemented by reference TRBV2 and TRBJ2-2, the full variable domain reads EPEVTQTPSHQVTQMGQEVILRCVPISNHLYFYWYRQILGQKVEFLVSFYNNEISEKSEIFDDQFSVERPDGSNFTLKIRSTKLEDSAMYFCASNQWADMNTGELFFGEGSRLTVL.

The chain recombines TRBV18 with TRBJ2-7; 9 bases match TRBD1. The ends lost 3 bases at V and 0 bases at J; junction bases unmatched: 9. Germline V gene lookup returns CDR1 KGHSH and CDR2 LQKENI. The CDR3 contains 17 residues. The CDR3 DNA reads TGTGCCAGCTCACCCCGGAATGGACAGGGGAGCTCCTACGAGCAGTACTTC. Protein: CASSPRNGQGSSYEQYF.